This T cell receptor (beta chain) originates from a study of blood T cell repertoires in COVID-19. Sequencing used immunoSEQ multiplex PCR; TCRdb keeps in-frame clones, though not all of them. This table holds roughly 250,000 clones, roughly 87% found once. The CDR3 contains 13 residues. CDR1 is MNHEY and CDR2 is SVGAGI in the germline V gene. Trimming took 6 bases from V and 6 from J; bases not matched to a gene: 8. The material sequenced was PBMCs or T cells enriched from blood (not recorded which). The chain combines TRBV6-5 with TRBJ2-7, with 7 bases lining up with TRBD2. This sequence originates from a woman aged 30 to 39 with acute COVID-19. CDR3 DNA: TGTGCCAGCAGCGTACTCCCGGGGGGCGAGCAGTACTTC. Translating it yields CASSVLPGGEQYF.